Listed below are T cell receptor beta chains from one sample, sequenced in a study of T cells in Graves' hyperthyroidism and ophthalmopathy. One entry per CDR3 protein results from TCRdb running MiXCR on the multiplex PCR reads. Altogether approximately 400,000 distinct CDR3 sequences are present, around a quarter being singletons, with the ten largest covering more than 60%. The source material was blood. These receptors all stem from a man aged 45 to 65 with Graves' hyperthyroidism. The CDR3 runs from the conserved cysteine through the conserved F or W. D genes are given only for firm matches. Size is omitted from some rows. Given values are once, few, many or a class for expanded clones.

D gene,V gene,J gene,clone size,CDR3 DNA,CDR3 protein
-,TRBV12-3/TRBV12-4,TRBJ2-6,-,TGTGCCAGCAGCTCCCCTGGGGCGGTCTCTGGGGCCAACGTCCTGACTTTC,CASSSPGAVSGANVLTF
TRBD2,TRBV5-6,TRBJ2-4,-,TGTGCCAGCAGCCTCGGACTAGCGGGGGTGGACATTCAGTACTTC,CASSLGLAGVDIQYF
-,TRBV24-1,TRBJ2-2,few,TGTGCCACCGGGGAACGGATGAACACCGGGGAGCTGTTTTTT,CATGERMNTGELFF
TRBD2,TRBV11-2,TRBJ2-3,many,TGTGCCAGCAGCACGACTAGCGGGAGCACAGATACGCAGTATTTT,CASSTTSGSTDTQYF
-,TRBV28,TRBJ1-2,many,TGTGCCAGCAGTTTTGCGGGGGCGATCTACACCTTC,CASSFAGAIYTF
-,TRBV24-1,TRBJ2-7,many,TGTGCCACCAGTGATTCAGGGAAAATCTACGAGCAGTACTTC,CATSDSGKIYEQYF
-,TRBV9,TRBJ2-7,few,TGTGCCAGCAGCCCCGAACTACCCCTCTCCTACGAGCAGTACTTC,CASSPELPLSYEQYF
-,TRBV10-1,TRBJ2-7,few,TGCGCCAGCAGTGAGTCGAGGGCCAGGGCCCCATCTTACAGCAAGTACTTC,CASSESRARAPSYSKYF
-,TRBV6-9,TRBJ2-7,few,TGTGCCAGCAGTTACACGGGACCGAGCTACGAGCAGTACTTC,CASSYTGPSYEQYF
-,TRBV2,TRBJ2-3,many,TGTGCCAGCAGTTCCAGGGCCCACACAGATACGCAGTATTTT,CASSSRAHTDTQYF
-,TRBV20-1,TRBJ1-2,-,TGCAGTGCTAGAGATAAATGGAGATATGGCTACACCTTC,CSARDKWRYGYTF
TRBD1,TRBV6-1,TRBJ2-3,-,TGTGCCAGCAGCCGAGGACAGGGTATGACAGATACGCAGTATTTT,CASSRGQGMTDTQYF
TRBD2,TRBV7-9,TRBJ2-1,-,TGTGCCAGCAGCTCCATAGCGGGAGGGCCGAATGAGCAGTTCTTC,CASSSIAGGPNEQFF
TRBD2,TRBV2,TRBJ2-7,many,TGTGCCAGCAGTGAATGGACTAGCGGCTCCTACGAGCAGTACTTC,CASSEWTSGSYEQYF
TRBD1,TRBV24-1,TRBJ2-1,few,TGTGCCACCATTTCTCCGGACAGGGATGTAAATGAGCAGTTCTTC,CATISPDRDVNEQFF
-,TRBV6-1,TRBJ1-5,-,TGTGCCAGCAGTGAATGGTACAGGGATAATCAGCCCCAGCATTTT,CASSEWYRDNQPQHF
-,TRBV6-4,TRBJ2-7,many,TGTGCCAGCAGGAAGACCTACGAGCAGTACTTC,CASRKTYEQYF
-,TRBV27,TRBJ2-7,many,TGTGCCAGCAGTTTCCGGGTCTCCTACGAGCAGTACTTC,CASSFRVSYEQYF
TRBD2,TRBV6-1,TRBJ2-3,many,TGTGCCAGCAGTCTCACTAGCGGAACTAGCACAGATACGCAGTATTTT,CASSLTSGTSTDTQYF
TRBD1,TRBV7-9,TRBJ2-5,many,TGTGCCAGCAGCCCTCCGGACAGGGGAGACCAAGAGACCCAGTACTTC,CASSPPDRGDQETQYF
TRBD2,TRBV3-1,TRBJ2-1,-,TGTGCCATCAGCGGTAAAGAGCCCACTAGCGGGAGCTCCTACAATGAGCAGTTCTTC,CAISGKEPTSGSSYNEQFF
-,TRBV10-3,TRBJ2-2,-,TGTGTCATCAGTCAGGAGATCACCGGGGAGCTGTTTTTT,CVISQEITGELFF
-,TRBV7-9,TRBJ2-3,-,TGTGCCAGCAGCTTAACTTTGTGGAAAAGCACAGATACGCAGTATTTT,CASSLTLWKSTDTQYF
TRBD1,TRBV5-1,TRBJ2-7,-,TGCGCCAGCAGCTTGGATGGGACAGGGGGGTACGAGCAGTACTTC,CASSLDGTGGYEQYF
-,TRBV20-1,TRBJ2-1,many,TGCAGTGCTACGAGCGGACAGAAGTCCCTCCTAGGGAATGAGCAGTTCTTC,CSATSGQKSLLGNEQFF
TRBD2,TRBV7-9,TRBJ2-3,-,TGTGCCAGCAGCTTAGGGACTAGCGGGAGCCGTCGCACAGATACGCAGTATTTT,CASSLGTSGSRRTDTQYF
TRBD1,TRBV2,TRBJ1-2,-,TGTGCCAGCAGTGAGAACAGGGGTCTAAGCTATGGCTACACCTTC,CASSENRGLSYGYTF
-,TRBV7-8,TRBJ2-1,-,TGTGCCAGCACGAGCTCCCCGGCCAATGAGCAGTTCTTC,CASTSSPANEQFF
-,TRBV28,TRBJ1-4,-,TGTGCCAGCAGTTTAGAGGGCGAAGGAACTAATGAAAAACTGTTTTTT,CASSLEGEGTNEKLFF
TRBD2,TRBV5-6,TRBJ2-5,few,TGTGCCAGCAACCCCAGGACTAGCGAAGAGACCCAGTACTTC,CASNPRTSEETQYF
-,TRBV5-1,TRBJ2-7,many,TGCGCCAGCAGCACGGGCTTGGGTAGCTCCTACGAGCAGTACTTC,CASSTGLGSSYEQYF
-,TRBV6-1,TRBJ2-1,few,TGTGCCAGCAGTGAACGACCAATCCCCAACAATGAGCAGTTCTTC,CASSERPIPNNEQFF
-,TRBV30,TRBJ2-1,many,TGTGCCTGGAGAGGGCAGATCAATGAGCAGTTCTTC,CAWRGQINEQFF
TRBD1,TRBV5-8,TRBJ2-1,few,TGTGCCAGCAGCAACAGGGGGCTCGATGAGCAGTTCTTC,CASSNRGLDEQFF
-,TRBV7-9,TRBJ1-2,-,TGTGCCAGCAGCTTACCGGCAGGATATGGCTACACCTTC,CASSLPAGYGYTF
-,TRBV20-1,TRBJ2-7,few,TGCAGTGCTAGATCGAGGGGGGACTACGAGCAGTACTTC,CSARSRGDYEQYF
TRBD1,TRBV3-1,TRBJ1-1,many,TGTGCCAGCAGCCAACAGGGGGCGCGTGAAGCTTTCTTT,CASSQQGAREAFF
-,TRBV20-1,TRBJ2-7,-,TGCAGTGCTAGGAAGGGGCGCGCCCCCTACGAGCAGTACTTC,CSARKGRAPYEQYF
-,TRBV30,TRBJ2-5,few,TGTGCCTGGAGTGTAGTCTCCCAAGAGACCCAGTACTTC,CAWSVVSQETQYF
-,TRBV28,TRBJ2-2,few,TGTGCCAGCAGTTTTTATGGGGAGGAAGGCGGGGAGCTGTTTTTT,CASSFYGEEGGELFF
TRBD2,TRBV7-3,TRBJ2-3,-,TGTGCCAGCAGCTTAATGATTGGCGGGAGTTTGAATACGCAGTATTTT,CASSLMIGGSLNTQYF
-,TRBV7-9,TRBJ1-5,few,TGTGCCAGCAGCTTACCAGGGGGCAATCAGCCCCAGCATTTT,CASSLPGGNQPQHF
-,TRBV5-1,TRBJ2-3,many,TGCGCCAGCAGCTTGGCCATGGGTGAGCAAGATACGCAGTATTTT,CASSLAMGEQDTQYF
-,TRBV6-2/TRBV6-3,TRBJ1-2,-,TGTGCCAGCAGTGCCCGGCAGAACTATGGCTACACCTTC,CASSARQNYGYTF
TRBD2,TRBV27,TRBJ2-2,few,TGTGCCAGCAGTCCAGGGACTAGCAGGCACACCGGGGAGCTGTTTTTT,CASSPGTSRHTGELFF
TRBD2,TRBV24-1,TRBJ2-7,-,TGTGCCACCAGTGATTTGGGGACTAGCGGGACCTACGAGCAGTACTTC,CATSDLGTSGTYEQYF
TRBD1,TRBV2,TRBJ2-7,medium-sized,TGTGCCAGCAAAACCGGGACAGGGGGATTCTACGAGCAGTACTTC,CASKTGTGGFYEQYF
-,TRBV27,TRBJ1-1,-,TGTGCCAGCAGTTTATCTGCCCTAACCGGGACTGAAGCTTTCTTT,CASSLSALTGTEAFF
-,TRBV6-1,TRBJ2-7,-,TGTGCCAGCAGGGCAGGGCCTGTCTACGAGCAGTACTTC,CASRAGPVYEQYF